Each of the 16 T cell receptor beta chains below was sequenced from the same sample in a study of blood T cell repertoires in COVID-19. Generated by immunoSEQ multiplex PCR, the TCRdb table keeps only in-frame clones and is missing some. The table includes around 68,000 clones, approximately 92% detected once. The material sequenced was peripheral blood. The receptors originated from a middle-aged man with active COVID-19.

V gene TRBV6-1 combines with J gene TRBJ1-5; D remains ambiguous. CDR1 MNHNS and CDR2 SASEGT come from the germline V gene. The CDR3 length is 15 residues. V was shortened by 1 base and J by 6 bases, with 13 bases between the two germline ends. DNA of the CDR3: TGTGCCAGCAGTGAAGGGGCCCTCCTTAGTCAGCCCCAGCATTTT. This codes for CASSEGALLSQPQHF.

The chain uses TRBV29-1 and TRBJ2-3; 10 nucleotides agree with TRBD2. V shed 4 bases, J shed 3 bases, and the junction held 1 base outside the gene matches. Looked up from germline, CDR1 is SQVTM and CDR2 is ANQGSEA. This CDR3 has 13 residues. CDR3 coding DNA: TGCAGCGTTGGAGCGGGGGGGACAGATACGCAGTATTTT. Translation gives CSVGAGGTDTQYF.

V usage is TRBV3-1 (or the pseudogene TRBV3-2) and J usage is TRBJ2-7; the D gene is possibly TRBD1 (7 bases). The CDR3 length is 14 residues. V lost 4 bases, J lost 9 bases, and 19 bases lay in between. Germline CDR1 and CDR2: LGHDT and YNNKEL (reference sequence). The CDR3 DNA is TGTGCCAGCAGCCTCTCGGCAGGGGGGAACGTGCAGTACTTC. Translated: CASSLSAGGNVQYF.

As DNA, the CDR3 is TGCGCCAGCAGCTCGTCGGGAGGCCAAGAGACCCAGTACTTC. Encoded protein: CASSSSGGQETQYF. The rearrangement links TRBV5-1 to TRBJ2-5; 7 positions agree with TRBD2. The CDR3 has 14 amino acids. Germline lookup yields CDR1 SGHRS and CDR2 YFSETQ. V trimming: 3 bases; J trimming: 1 base; junction bases outside the gene matches: 3.

The chain has TRBV5-1 and TRBJ2-1; D unresolved. Germline V lookup: CDR1 SGHRS, CDR2 YFSETQ. This CDR3 has 15 amino acids. The V gene lost 6 bases and the J gene lost 9 bases, with 22 bases spanning the gap. The CDR3 sequence: CASIGGAMFGGEQFF. CDR3 DNA sequence: TGCGCCAGCATTGGTGGAGCGATGTTTGGCGGTGAGCAGTTCTTC.

The chain employs TRBV7-9 and TRBJ2-7; TRBD1 aligns across 8 bases. Losses at the gene ends were 5 bases for V and 2 bases for J; bases not matched to a gene: 11. This CDR3 has 16 residues. CDR1 is SEHNR and CDR2 is FQNEAQ in the germline V gene (reference sequence). The CDR3 DNA reads TGTGCCAGCAGCCGTTTACCCGGGACAGGAGCCTACGAGCAGTACTTC. Protein sequence: CASSRLPGTGAYEQYF.

The chain carries TRBV6-5 and TRBJ1-2, with 12 nucleotides matching TRBD1. This CDR3 has 14 residues. Trimming cost V 6 bases and J 8 bases; bases outside gene matches: 7. The germline V gene encodes CDR1 MNHEY and CDR2 SVGAGI. CDR3 DNA sequence: TGTGCCAGCAGCCCGGGACAGGGGGCGAGAGGCTACACCTTC. Protein: CASSPGQGARGYTF.

The chain links TRBV11-2 to TRBJ2-3; weak D call: TRBD1 (6 bases). Germline V gene data show CDR1 as SGHAT and CDR2 as FQNNGV. CDR3 length: 14 residues. V gave up 3 bases and J gave up 2 bases, with 9 bases separating them. The CDR3 loop is CASSFWTATDTQYF. As DNA, the CDR3 is TGTGCCAGCAGCTTTTGGACAGCCACAGATACGCAGTATTTT. Drawing the rest from reference TRBV11-2 and TRBJ2-3, the complete variable domain is EAGVAQSPRYKIIEKRQSVAFWCNPISGHATLYWYQQILGQGPKLLIQFQNNGVVDDSQLPKDRFSAERLKGVDSTLKIQPAKLEDSAVYLCASSFWTATDTQYFGPGTRLTVL.

This chain joins TRBV2 and TRBJ1-2; D is ambiguous. Trimming stripped 7 bases from V and 1 base from J, with 10 bases between. Per the germline V gene, CDR1 is SNHLY and CDR2 is FYNNEI. The CDR3 is 13 amino acids. The CDR3 DNA reads TGTGCCAGCATTGGCGGTGGTAACTATGGCTACACCTTC. This gives the protein CASIGGGNYGYTF.

J is TRBJ2-1 and V is TRBV27; weak D call: TRBD1 (6 bases). The V and J ends lost 6 bases and 4 bases respectively, with 10 bases between them. Looked up from germline, CDR1 is MNHEY and CDR2 is SMNVEV (reference sequence). The CDR3 runs 13 residues. CDR3 nucleotide sequence: TGTGCCAGCAGGCGACAGGAATACAATGAGCAGTTCTTC. Encoded protein: CASRRQEYNEQFF.

This clone was detected only once. V and J are TRBV9 and TRBJ2-1, with 9 bases lining up with TRBD2. This CDR3 is built from 15 residues. Germline V gene data show CDR1 as SGDLS and CDR2 as YYNGEE. V trimming: 4 bases; J trimming: 5 bases; junction bases outside the gene matches: 7. Written as DNA, the CDR3 is TGTGCCAGCAGCCCCGGGACTAGCCGAGACAATGAGCAGTTCTTC. Its translation: CASSPGTSRDNEQFF.

J is TRBJ2-1 and V is TRBV7-2; 14 bases align to TRBD2. Trimming removed 8 bases from V and 5 bases from J; junction bases left unmatched: 8. CDR1 is SGHTA and CDR2 is FQGNSA in the germline V gene. The CDR3 is 16 residues long. CDR3 sequence reads: CASRETSGGAHNEQFF. The CDR3 DNA sequence: TGTGCCAGCCGCGAGACTAGCGGGGGGGCCCACAATGAGCAGTTCTTC.

The rearrangement uses TRBV7-9 and TRBJ1-2, with D uncertain. The CDR3 contains 13 residues. Germline V lookup: CDR1 SEHNR, CDR2 FQNEAQ (reference sequence). The V and J ends lost 2 bases and 8 bases respectively, with 12 bases between them. Written as DNA, the CDR3 is TGTGCCAGCAGCTTAATTGGAGGGCAGGGCTACACCTTC. Amino acid sequence: CASSLIGGQGYTF. The variable domain in full, with the rest retrieved from reference TRBV7-9 and TRBJ1-2, is DTGVSQNPRHKITKRGQNVTFRCDPISEHNRLYWYRQTLGQGPEFLTYFQNEAQLEKSRLLSDRFSAERPKGSFSTLEIQRTEQGDSAMYLCASSLIGGQGYTFGSGTRLTVV.

V and J are TRBV13 and TRBJ1-2; 8 nucleotides align to TRBD1. The CDR3 runs to 14 residues. Germline CDR1 and CDR2: PRHDT and FYEKMQ (reference sequence). After removal of 5 bases from V and 7 bases from J, the junction contained 9 bases not matched to a gene. The CDR3 nucleotides read TGTGCCAGCAGCAAGGACAGGGCCACGGGTGGCTACACCTTC. It encodes CASSKDRATGGYTF.

The chain links TRBV9 to TRBJ2-7; 9 nucleotides line up with TRBD1. This CDR3 has 14 amino acids. V lost 7 bases and J lost 5; bases outside the gene matches: 10. Germline CDR1 and CDR2: SGDLS and YYNGEE. The CDR3 DNA is TGTGCCAGCTCCTGGGGACAGGGAACTAACGAGCAGTACTTC. The encoded protein is CASSWGQGTNEQYF.

The V call is TRBV5-1, the J call TRBJ1-2; the match to TRBD1 covers 12 bases. CDR1 is SGHRS and CDR2 is YFSETQ in the germline V gene. V was pared by 3 bases and J by 6 bases, with 12 bases of the junction left unmatched. The CDR3 has 17 amino acids. The CDR3 coding sequence is TGCGCCAGCAGCTCGGGGATTCCGGGACAGGGGGCAAATGGCTACACCTTC. This encodes CASSSGIPGQGANGYTF.